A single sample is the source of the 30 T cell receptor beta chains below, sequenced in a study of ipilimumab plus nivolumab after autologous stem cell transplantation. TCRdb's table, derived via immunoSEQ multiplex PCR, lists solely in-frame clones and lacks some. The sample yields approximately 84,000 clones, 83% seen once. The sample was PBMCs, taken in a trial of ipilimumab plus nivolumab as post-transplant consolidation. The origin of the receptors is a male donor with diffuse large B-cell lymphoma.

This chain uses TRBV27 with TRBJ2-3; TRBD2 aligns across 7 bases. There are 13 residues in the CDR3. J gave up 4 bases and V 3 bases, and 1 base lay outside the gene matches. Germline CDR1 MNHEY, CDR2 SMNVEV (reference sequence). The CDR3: CASSFRGADTQYF. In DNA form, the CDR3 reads TGTGCCAGCAGTTTTCGGGGGGCAGATACGCAGTATTTT.

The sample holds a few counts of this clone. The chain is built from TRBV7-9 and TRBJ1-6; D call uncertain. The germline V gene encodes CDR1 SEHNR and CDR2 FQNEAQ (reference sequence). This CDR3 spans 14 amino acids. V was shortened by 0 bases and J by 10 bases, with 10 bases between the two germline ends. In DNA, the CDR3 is TGTGCCAGCAGCTTAGCGGTACAAGGATCACCCCTCCACTTT. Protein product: CASSLAVQGSPLHF.

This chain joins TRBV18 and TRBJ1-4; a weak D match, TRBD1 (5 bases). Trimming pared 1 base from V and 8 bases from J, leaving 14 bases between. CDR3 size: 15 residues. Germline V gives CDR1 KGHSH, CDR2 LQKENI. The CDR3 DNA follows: TGTGCCAGCTCACCACATCAGGGAGAGGAGGAAAAACTGTTTTTT. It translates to CASSPHQGEEEKLFF.

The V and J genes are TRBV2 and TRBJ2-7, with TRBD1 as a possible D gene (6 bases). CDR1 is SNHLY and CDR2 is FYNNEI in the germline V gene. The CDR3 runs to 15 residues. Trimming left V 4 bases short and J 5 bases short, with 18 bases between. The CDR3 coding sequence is TGTGCCAGCAGTGCCAGTCGAGGGGGACAACACGAGCAGTACTTC. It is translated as CASSASRGGQHEQYF.

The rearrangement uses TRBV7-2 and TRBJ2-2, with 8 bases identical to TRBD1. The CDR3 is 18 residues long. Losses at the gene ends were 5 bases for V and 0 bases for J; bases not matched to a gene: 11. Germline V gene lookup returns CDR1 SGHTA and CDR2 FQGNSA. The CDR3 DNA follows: TGTGCCAGCAGCCCTGCACCAGTGACAGGGGCGAACACCGGGGAGCTGTTTTTT. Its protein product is CASSPAPVTGANTGELFF.

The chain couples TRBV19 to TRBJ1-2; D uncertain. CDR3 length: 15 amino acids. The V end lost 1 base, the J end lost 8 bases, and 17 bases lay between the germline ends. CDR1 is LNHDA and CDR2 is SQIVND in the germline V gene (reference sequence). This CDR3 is CASSIATNQVWGYTF. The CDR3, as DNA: TGTGCCAGTAGTATAGCTACCAACCAAGTTTGGGGCTACACCTTC.

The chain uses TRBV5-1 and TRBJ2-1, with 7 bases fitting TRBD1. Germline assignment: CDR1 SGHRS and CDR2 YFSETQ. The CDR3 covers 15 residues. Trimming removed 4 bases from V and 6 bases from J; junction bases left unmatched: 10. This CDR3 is CASSVTGTVSNEQFF. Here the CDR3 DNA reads TGCGCCAGCAGCGTCACCGGGACAGTTAGCAATGAGCAGTTCTTC.

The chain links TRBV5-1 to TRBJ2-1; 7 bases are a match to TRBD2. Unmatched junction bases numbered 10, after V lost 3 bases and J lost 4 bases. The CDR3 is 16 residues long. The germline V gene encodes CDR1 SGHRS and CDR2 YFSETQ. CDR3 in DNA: TGCGCCAGCAGCTCCGGGGCGGGGGAGAGGTACAATGAGCAGTTCTTC. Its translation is CASSSGAGERYNEQFF. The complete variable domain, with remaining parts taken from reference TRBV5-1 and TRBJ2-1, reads KAGVTQTPRYLIKTRGQQVTLSCSPISGHRSVSWYQQTPGQGLQFLFEYFSETQRNKGNFPGRFSGRQFSNSRSEMNVSTLELGDSALYLCASSSGAGERYNEQFFGPGTRLTVL.

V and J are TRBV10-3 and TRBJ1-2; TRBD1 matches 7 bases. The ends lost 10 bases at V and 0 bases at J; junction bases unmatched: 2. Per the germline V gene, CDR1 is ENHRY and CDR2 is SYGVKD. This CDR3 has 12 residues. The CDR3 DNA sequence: TGTGCCACCGGGACAGCTAACTATGGCTACACCTTC. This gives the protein CATGTANYGYTF.

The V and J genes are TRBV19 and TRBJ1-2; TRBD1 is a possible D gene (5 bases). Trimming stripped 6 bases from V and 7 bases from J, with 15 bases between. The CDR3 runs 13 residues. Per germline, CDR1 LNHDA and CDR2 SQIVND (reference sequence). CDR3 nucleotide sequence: TGTGCCAGTAGGCGGGACGTGTTAACTGGCTACACCTTC. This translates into CASRRDVLTGYTF.

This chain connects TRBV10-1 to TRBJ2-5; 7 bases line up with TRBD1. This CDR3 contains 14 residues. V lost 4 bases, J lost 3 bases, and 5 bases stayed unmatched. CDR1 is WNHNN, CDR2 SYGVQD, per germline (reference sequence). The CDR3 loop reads CASSGDSIKETQYF. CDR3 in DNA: TGCGCCAGCAGTGGGGACAGCATAAAAGAGACCCAGTACTTC.

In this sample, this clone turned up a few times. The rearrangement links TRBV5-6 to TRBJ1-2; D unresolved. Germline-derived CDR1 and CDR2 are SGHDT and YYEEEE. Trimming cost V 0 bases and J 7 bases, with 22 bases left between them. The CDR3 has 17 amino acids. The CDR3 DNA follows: TGTGCCAGCAGCTTGGACCGGCGGGGATTAGCCTACCGTGGCTACACCTTC. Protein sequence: CASSLDRRGLAYRGYTF.

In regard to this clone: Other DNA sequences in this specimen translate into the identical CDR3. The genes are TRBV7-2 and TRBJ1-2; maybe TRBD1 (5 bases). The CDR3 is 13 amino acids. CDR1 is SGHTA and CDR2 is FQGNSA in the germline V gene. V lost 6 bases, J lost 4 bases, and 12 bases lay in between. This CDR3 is CASSLGRSYGYTF. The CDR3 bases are TGTGCCAGCAGTTTGGGACGGTCCTATGGCTACACCTTC.

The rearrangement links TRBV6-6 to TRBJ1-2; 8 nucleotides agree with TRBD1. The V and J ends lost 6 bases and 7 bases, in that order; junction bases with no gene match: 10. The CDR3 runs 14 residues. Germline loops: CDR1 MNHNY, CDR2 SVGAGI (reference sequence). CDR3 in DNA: TGTGCCAGCAGCCAGGGGGCTGGGTCCCCTGGCTACACCTTC. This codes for CASSQGAGSPGYTF.

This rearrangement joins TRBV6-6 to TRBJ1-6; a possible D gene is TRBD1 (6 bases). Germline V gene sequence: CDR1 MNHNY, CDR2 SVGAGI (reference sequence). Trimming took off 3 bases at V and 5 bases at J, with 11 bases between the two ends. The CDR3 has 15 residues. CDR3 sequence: CASSYGDIDNSPLHF. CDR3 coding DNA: TGTGCCAGCAGTTATGGGGACATAGATAATTCACCCCTCCACTTT.

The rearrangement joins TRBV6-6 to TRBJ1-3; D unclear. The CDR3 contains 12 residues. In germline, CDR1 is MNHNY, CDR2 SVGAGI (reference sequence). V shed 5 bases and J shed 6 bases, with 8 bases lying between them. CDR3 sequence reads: CASSTLQNTIYF. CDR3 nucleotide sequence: TGTGCCAGCAGTACCCTGCAAAACACCATATATTTT.

CDR3 in DNA: TGCGCCAGCAGCCTGGGGGTTGTGACTAATGAAAAACTGTTTTTT. It yields the protein CASSLGVVTNEKLFF. The V gene is TRBV5-1, the J gene TRBJ1-4, with a tentative D call TRBD1 (5 bases). Germline lookup yields CDR1 SGHRS and CDR2 YFSETQ. Trimming cost V 4 bases and J 2 bases, with 12 bases left between them. CDR3 length equals 15 residues.

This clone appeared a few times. CDR3 bases: TGTGCTAGTGGTTTAGAGGGGAGCGGCTACACCTTC. It translates to CASGLEGSGYTF. The chain has TRBV12-5 and TRBJ1-2, with D possibly TRBD1 on 5 matching bases. V dropped 3 bases and J dropped 8 bases, with 10 bases sitting between them. Per the germline V gene, CDR1 is LGHNT and CDR2 is FRNRAP. The CDR3 is made up of 12 amino acids.

CDR3 nucleotide sequence: TGTGCCTGGAGTGCGGGGGGCGCGGAGAACACTGAAGCTTTCTTT. It codes for CAWSAGGAENTEAFF. The chain carries TRBV30 and TRBJ1-1; possible D gene TRBD1, 6 bases. With 1 base removed from V and 1 base from J, the gap between germline ends came to 13 bases. The CDR3 length is 15 residues. CDR1 GTSNPN and CDR2 SVGIG come from the germline V gene (reference sequence).

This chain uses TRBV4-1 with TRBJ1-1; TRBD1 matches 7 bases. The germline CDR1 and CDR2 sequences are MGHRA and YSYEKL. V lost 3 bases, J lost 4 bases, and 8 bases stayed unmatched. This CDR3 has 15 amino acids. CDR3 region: CASSQGDRDGTEAFF. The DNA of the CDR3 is TGCGCCAGCAGCCAGGGAGACAGGGACGGCACTGAAGCTTTCTTT.

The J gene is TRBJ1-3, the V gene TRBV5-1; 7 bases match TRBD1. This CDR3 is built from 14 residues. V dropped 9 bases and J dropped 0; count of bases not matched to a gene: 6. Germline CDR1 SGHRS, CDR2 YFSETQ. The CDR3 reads CATLQGTSGNTIYF. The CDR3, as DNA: TGCGCCACCTTACAGGGGACCTCTGGAAACACCATATATTTT. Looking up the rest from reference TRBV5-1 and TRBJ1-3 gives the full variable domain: KAGVTQTPRYLIKTRGQQVTLSCSPISGHRSVSWYQQTPGQGLQFLFEYFSETQRNKGNFPGRFSGRQFSNSRSEMNVSTLELGDSALYLCATLQGTSGNTIYFGEGSWLTVV.

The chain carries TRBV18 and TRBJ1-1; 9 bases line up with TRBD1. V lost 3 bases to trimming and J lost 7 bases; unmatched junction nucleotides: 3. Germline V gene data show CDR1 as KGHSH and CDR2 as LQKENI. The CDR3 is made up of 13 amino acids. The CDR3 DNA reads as TGTGCCAGCTCACCGGGACAGGGCGGTGAAGCTTTCTTT. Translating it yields CASSPGQGGEAFF.

CDR3 amino acids: CASSPGTGNEKLFF. The CDR3, as DNA: TGTGCCAGCAGTCCCGGGACAGGGAATGAAAAACTGTTTTTT. V and J are TRBV2 and TRBJ1-4; 9 positions agree with TRBD1. The CDR3 sequence is 14 residues long. The V and J ends lost 5 bases and 5 bases, in that order; junction bases with no gene match: 3. CDR1 is SNHLY, CDR2 FYNNEI, per germline.

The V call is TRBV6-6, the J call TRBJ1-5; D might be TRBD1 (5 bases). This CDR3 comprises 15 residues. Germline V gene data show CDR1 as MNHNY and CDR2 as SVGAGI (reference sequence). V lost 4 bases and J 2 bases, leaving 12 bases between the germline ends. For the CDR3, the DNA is TGTGCCAGCAGTTCTCTACGGGGGGGCAATCAGCCCCAGCATTTT. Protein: CASSSLRGGNQPQHF.

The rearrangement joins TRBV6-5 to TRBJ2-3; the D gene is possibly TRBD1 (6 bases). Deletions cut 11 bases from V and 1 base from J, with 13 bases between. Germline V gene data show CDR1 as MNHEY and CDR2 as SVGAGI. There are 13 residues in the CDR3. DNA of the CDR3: TGTGCCGCCAGGGACACCGGCACAGATACGCAGTATTTT. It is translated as CAARDTGTDTQYF.

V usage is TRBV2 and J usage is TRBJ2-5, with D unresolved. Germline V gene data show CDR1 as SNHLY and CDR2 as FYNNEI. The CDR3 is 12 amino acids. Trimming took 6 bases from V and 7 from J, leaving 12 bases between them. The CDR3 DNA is TGTGCCAGCAGCGGAGACTTGGGGACCCAGTACTTC. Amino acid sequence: CASSGDLGTQYF.

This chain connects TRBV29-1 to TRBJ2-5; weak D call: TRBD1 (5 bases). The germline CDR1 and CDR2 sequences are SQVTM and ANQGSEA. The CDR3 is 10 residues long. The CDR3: CSSREETQYF. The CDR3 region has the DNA TGCAGTTCCAGGGAAGAGACCCAGTACTTC.

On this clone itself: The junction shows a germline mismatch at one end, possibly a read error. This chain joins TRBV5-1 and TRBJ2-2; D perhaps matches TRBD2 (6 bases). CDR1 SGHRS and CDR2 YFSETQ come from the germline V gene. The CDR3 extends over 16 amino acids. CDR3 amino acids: CASSSTGGIQAGELLF. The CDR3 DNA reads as TGCGCCAGCAGCTCCACAGGAGGGATTCAGGCCGGGGAGCTGCTTTTT.

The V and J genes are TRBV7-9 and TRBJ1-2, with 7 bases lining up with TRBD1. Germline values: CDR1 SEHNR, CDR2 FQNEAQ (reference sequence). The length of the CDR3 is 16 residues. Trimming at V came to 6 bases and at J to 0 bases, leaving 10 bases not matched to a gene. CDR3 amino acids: CASSSTGDSSNYGYTF. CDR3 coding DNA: TGTGCCAGCAGTTCAACGGGGGACAGCTCTAACTATGGCTACACCTTC.

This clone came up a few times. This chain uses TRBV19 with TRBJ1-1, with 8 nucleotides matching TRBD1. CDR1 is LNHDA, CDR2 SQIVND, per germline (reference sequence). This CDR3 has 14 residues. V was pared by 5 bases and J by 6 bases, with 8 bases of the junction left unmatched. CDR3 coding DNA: TGTGCCAGTAGTCCTCCGGACAGGGCGGCTGAAGCTTTCTTT. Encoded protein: CASSPPDRAAEAFF. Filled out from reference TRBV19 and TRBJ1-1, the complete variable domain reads DGGITQSPKYLFRKEGQNVTLSCEQNLNHDAMYWYRQDPGQGLRLIYYSQIVNDFQKGDIAEGYSVSREKKESFPLTVTSAQKNPTAFYLCASSPPDRAAEAFFGQGTRLTVV.